Below, 17 T cell receptor beta chains from the same sample are listed, as sequenced in a study of vaccination and CD4 T cells after COVID-19. Described treatment: approximately 10-day PBMC culture with coronavirus spike peptide pools or control peptides (ViraFEST assay). Antigens for these TCRs are unknown. The Oncomine TCR Beta short-read assay was applied to DNA of cultured CD4+ T cells. TCRdb fed the PCR reads into MiXCR, producing one record per CDR3 protein. The sample yields 10,000 to 15,000 distinct CDR3 sequences, approximately 74% seen once. The sequencing here drew on CD4+ T cells from blood, cultured in vitro, taken after SARS-CoV-2 vaccination. The source of these receptors is a human donor who received a COVID-19 vaccine.

This clonotype showed up just a few times. The chain employs TRBV7-8 and TRBJ2-3; TRBD1 agrees at 7 bases. CDR1 and CDR2 (germline): SGHVS, FQNEAQ. The CDR3 consists of 16 residues. The trim removed 1 base at V and 0 bases at J, leaving 4 bases unmatched. The DNA for the CDR3 is TGTGCCAGCAGCTTAGTACAGGGGTCTAGCACAGATACGCAGTATTTT. As protein: CASSLVQGSSTDTQYF. The variable domain in full, with the rest retrieved from reference TRBV7-8 and TRBJ2-3, is GAGVSQSPRYKVAKRGQDVALRCDPISGHVSLFWYQQALGQGPEFLTYFQNEAQLDKSGLPSDRFFAERPEGSVSTLKIQRTQQEDSAVYLCASSLVQGSSTDTQYFGPGTRLTVL.

The rearrangement links TRBV20-1 to TRBJ2-7; D not certain. Per the germline V gene, CDR1 is DFQATT and CDR2 is SNEGSKA (reference sequence). V was shortened by 5 bases and J by 3 bases, with 11 bases between the two germline ends. This CDR3 contains 12 residues. The CDR3 loop is CSAPSEGYEQYF. CDR3 in DNA: TGCAGTGCTCCTAGTGAAGGCTACGAGCAGTACTTC.

The chain couples TRBV6-1 to TRBJ2-3; D remains unclear. Germline CDR1 and CDR2: MNHNS and SASEGT. Deletions cut 6 bases from V and 4 bases from J, with 20 bases between. The CDR3 totals 16 residues. The CDR3 sequence: CASRRSGLLSADTQYF. The CDR3 nucleotides read TGTGCCAGCAGGCGTTCCGGGTTACTATCCGCAGATACGCAGTATTTT.

This chain joins TRBV5-4 and TRBJ2-3; 10 positions match TRBD2. This CDR3 is built from 16 residues. Germline V CDR1 and CDR2: SGHNT, YYREEE (reference sequence). Unmatched junction bases numbered 5, after V lost 2 bases and J lost 2 bases. DNA of the CDR3: TGTGCCAGCAGCTTACAAAGCGGGGGGGACACAGATACGCAGTATTTT. It specifies CASSLQSGGDTDTQYF. Drawing the rest from reference TRBV5-4 and TRBJ2-3, the complete variable domain is ETGVTQSPTHLIKTRGQQVTLRCSSQSGHNTVSWYQQALGQGPQFIFQYYREEENGRGNFPPRFSGLQFPNYSSELNVNALELDDSALYLCASSLQSGGDTDTQYFGPGTRLTVL.

This chain connects TRBV20-1 to TRBJ2-7; possible D gene TRBD2, 6 bases. Germline V gives CDR1 DFQATT, CDR2 SNEGSKA (reference sequence). V dropped 0 bases and J dropped 4 bases, with 13 bases sitting between them. The CDR3 contains 14 residues. Here the CDR3 DNA reads TGCAGTGCTAGAGATCGGGGGACTTCGTACGAGCAGTACTTC. As protein: CSARDRGTSYEQYF.

The chain links TRBV7-9 to TRBJ2-7; D is uncertain. Trimming pared 5 bases from V and 4 bases from J, leaving 6 bases between. Per germline, CDR1 SEHNR and CDR2 FQNEAQ (reference sequence). This CDR3 spans 11 amino acids. The CDR3 bases are TGTGCCAGCAGCCCGCTGTACGAGCAGTACTTC. This encodes CASSPLYEQYF.

This chain connects TRBV7-8 to TRBJ1-6, with TRBD1 identical over 7 bases. Trimming removed 1 base from V and 10 bases from J; junction bases left unmatched: 7. In germline, CDR1 is SGHVS, CDR2 FQNEAQ. The CDR3 extends over 15 amino acids. The CDR3 spells CASSLVGTASSPLHF. For the CDR3, the DNA is TGTGCCAGCAGCTTAGTTGGGACAGCCAGCTCACCCCTCCACTTT.

Worth noting for this clonotype: A read error is likely here: a far larger clone is one base away. This CDR3 reads CSARDWREETQHF. The DNA for the CDR3 is TGCAGTGCTAGAGATTGGCGGGAAGAGACCCAGCACTTC. The chain couples TRBV20-1 to TRBJ2-7; D is possibly TRBD2 (6 bases). This CDR3 contains 13 residues. The germline CDR1 and CDR2 sequences are DFQATT and SNEGSKA (reference sequence).

The rearrangement links TRBV11-3 to TRBJ1-4; D not certain. The CDR3 loop spans 12 amino acids. Germline lookup yields CDR1 SGHNT and CDR2 YENEEA. Trimming stripped 3 bases from V and 6 bases from J, with 5 bases between. The CDR3 bases are TGTGCCAGCAGCTTTGAGGATGAAAAACTGTTTTTT. It codes for CASSFEDEKLFF.

This clonotype was found a few times. This chain uses TRBV7-8 with TRBJ1-2; 7 nucleotides line up with TRBD1. Germline V gene data show CDR1 as SGHVS and CDR2 as FQNEAQ. Trimming removed 1 base from V and 0 bases from J; junction bases left unmatched: 5. The CDR3 extends over 16 amino acids. This chain's CDR3 is CASSLVGGQTNYGYTF. In nucleotides, the CDR3 is TGTGCCAGCAGCTTAGTGGGGGGACAGACTAACTATGGCTACACCTTC.

The rearrangement joins TRBV12-3 or TRBV12-4 to TRBJ1-2; 7 bases map to TRBD1. The CDR3 extends over 15 amino acids. V gave up 2 bases and J gave up 4 bases; unmatched junction bases: 7. CDR3 sequence reads: CASSLHRDSPYGYTF. Here the CDR3 DNA reads TGTGCCAGCAGTTTACATCGGGACAGCCCCTATGGCTACACCTTC.

This chain joins TRBV24-1 and TRBJ1-3, with TRBD1 as a possible D gene (6 bases). This CDR3 contains 15 residues. The germline V and J ends were trimmed by 4 bases and 0 bases, with 9 bases remaining between them. Germline-derived CDR1 and CDR2 are KGHDR and SFDVKD. CDR3 sequence reads: CATSDHRDSGNTIYF. The CDR3 region has the DNA TGTGCCACCAGTGACCACAGGGACTCTGGAAACACCATATATTTT.

The chain carries TRBV20-1 and TRBJ2-5, with 10 positions matching TRBD2. After removal of 5 bases from V and 6 bases from J, the junction contained 6 bases not matched to a gene. This CDR3 has 13 amino acids. Looked up from germline, CDR1 is DFQATT and CDR2 is SNEGSKA (reference sequence). In DNA, the CDR3 is TGCAGTGCTGAATTAGCGGGGGGAAAGACCCAGTACTTC. Translated: CSAELAGGKTQYF.

The V gene is TRBV5-1, the J gene TRBJ2-5, with D possibly being TRBD1 or TRBD2 (6 bases each). The CDR3 extends over 14 amino acids. Germline V gives CDR1 SGHRS, CDR2 YFSETQ. V was clipped by 0 bases and J by 5 bases, with 11 bases between them. The CDR3 nucleotides read TGCGCCAGCAGCTTGGTGGGGGGCGGCGAGACCCAGTACTTC. Its protein is CASSLVGGGETQYF.

The chain has TRBV7-2 and TRBJ2-3; D call uncertain. CDR1 is SGHTA, CDR2 FQGNSA, per germline. This CDR3 contains 14 residues. Trimming removed 1 base at V and 4 bases at J, with 9 bases between. The CDR3 nucleotides are TGTGCCAGCAGCTTAGTCATCGCCGCAGATACGCAGTATTTT. Amino acids: CASSLVIAADTQYF. The full variable domain, completed using reference TRBV7-2 and TRBJ2-3, is GAGVSQSPSNKVTEKGKDVELRCDPISGHTALYWYRQSLGQGLEFLIYFQGNSAPDKSGLPSDRFSAERTGGSVSTLTIQRTQQEDSAVYLCASSLVIAADTQYFGPGTRLTVL.

The V call is TRBV27, the J call TRBJ1-1; D remains ambiguous. Between the trimmed V and J ends, which lost 3 bases and 4 bases, there was a span of 9 bases. CDR1 is MNHEY and CDR2 is SMNVEV in the germline V gene (reference sequence). This CDR3 spans 13 amino acids. The CDR3 coding sequence is TGTGCCAGCAGTTTGGGCAGAGGCACTGAAGCTTTCTTT. Residues: CASSLGRGTEAFF.

This clonotype was detected once. The rearrangement joins TRBV6-4 to TRBJ2-2; the match to TRBD2 covers 11 bases. Germline CDR1 is MRHNA and CDR2 is SNTAGT. The length of the CDR3 is 14 residues. J gave up 5 bases and V 4 bases, and 0 bases lay outside the gene matches. The CDR3 reads CASSGLAGTGELFF. The CDR3 bases are TGTGCCAGCAGTGGACTAGCGGGGACCGGGGAGCTGTTTTTT.